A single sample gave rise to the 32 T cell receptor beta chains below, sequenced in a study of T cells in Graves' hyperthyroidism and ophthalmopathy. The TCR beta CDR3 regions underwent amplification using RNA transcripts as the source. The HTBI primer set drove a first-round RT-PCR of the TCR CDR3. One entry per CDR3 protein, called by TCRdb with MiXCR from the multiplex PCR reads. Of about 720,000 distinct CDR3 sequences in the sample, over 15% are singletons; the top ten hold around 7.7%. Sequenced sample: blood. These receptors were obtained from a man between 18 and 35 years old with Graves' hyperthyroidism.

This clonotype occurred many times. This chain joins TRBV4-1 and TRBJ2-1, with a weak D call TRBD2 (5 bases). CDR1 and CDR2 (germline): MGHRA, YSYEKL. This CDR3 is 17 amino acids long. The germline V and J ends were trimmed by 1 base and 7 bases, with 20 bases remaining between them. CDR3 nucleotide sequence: TGCGCCAGCAGCCAAGTTGGTCTCCTACGAGGGAATAATGAGCAGTTCTTC. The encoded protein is CASSQVGLLRGNNEQFF.

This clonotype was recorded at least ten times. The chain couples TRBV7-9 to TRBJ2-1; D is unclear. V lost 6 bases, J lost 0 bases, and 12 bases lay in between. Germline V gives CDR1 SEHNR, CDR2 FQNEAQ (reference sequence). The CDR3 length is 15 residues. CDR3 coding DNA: TGTGCCAGCAGTCTAGGGCTGGGCTCCTACAATGAGCAGTTCTTC. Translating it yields CASSLGLGSYNEQFF.

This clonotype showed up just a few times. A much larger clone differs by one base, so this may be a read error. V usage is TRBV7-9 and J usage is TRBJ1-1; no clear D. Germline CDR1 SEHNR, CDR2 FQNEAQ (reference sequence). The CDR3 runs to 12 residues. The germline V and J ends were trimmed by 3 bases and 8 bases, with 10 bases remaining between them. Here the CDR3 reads CASSFGEREAFF. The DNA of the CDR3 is TGTGCCAGCAGCTTCGGAGAGAGAGAAGCTTTCTTT.

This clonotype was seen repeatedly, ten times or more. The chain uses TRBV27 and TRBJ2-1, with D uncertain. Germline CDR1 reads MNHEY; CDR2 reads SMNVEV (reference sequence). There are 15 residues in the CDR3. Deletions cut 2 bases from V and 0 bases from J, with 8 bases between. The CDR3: CASSLDASSYNEQFF. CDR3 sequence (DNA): TGTGCCAGCAGTTTAGACGCCAGCTCCTACAATGAGCAGTTCTTC.

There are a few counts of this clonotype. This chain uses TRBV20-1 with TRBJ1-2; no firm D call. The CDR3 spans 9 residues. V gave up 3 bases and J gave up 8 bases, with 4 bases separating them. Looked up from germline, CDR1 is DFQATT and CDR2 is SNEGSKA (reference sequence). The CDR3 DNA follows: TGCAGTGCTAGTTTGGGCTACACCTTC. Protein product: CSASLGYTF.

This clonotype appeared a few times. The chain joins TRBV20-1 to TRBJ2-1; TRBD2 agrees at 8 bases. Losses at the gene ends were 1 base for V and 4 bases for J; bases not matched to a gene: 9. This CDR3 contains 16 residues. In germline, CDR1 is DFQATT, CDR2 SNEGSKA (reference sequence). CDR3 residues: CSARVVGLASYNEQFF. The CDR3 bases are TGCAGTGCTAGAGTAGTAGGACTAGCAAGTTACAATGAGCAGTTCTTC.

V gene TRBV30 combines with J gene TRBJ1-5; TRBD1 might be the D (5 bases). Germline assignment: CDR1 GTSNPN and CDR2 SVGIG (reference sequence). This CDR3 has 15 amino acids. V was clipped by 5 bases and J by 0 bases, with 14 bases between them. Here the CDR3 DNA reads TGTGCCTGGGTTAGAGACAGAGCTAGCAATCAGCCCCAGCATTTT. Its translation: CAWVRDRASNQPQHF. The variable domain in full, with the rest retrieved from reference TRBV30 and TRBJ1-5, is SQTIHQWPATLVQPVGSPLSLECTVEGTSNPNLYWYRQAAGRGLQLLFYSVGIGQISSEVPQNLSASRPQDRQFILSSKKLLLSDSGFYLCAWVRDRASNQPQHFGDGTRLSIL.

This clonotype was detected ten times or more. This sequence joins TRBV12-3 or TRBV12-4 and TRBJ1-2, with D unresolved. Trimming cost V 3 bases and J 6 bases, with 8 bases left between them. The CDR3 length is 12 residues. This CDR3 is CASSFEFHGYTF. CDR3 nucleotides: TGTGCCAGCAGTTTCGAATTCCATGGCTACACCTTC.

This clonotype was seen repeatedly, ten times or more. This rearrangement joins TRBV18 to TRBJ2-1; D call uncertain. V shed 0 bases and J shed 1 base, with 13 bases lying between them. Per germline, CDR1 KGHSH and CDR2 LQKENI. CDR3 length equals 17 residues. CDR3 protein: CASSPPVGAQSYNEQFF. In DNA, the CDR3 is TGTGCCAGCTCACCACCGGTAGGAGCCCAATCCTACAATGAGCAGTTCTTC. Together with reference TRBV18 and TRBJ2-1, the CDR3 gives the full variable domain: NAGVMQNPRHLVRRRGQEARLRCSPMKGHSHVYWYRQLPEEGLKFMVYLQKENIIDESGMPKERFSAEFPKEGPSILRIQQVVRGDSAAYFCASSPPVGAQSYNEQFFGPGTRLTVL.

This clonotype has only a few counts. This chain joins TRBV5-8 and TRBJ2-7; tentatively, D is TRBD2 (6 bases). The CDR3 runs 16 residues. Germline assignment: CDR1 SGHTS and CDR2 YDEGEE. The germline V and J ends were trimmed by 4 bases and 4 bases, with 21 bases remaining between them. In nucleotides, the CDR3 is TGTGCCAGCAGCCGGAGGGGCAGGGAAGTTACGTACGAGCAGTACTTC. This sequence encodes CASSRRGREVTYEQYF.

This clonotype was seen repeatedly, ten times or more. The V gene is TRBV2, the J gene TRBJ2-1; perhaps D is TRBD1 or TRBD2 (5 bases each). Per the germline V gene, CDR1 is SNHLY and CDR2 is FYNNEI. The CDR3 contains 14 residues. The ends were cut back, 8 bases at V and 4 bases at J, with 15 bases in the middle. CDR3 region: CASASQGGYNEQFF. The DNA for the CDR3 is TGTGCCAGCGCTTCTCAGGGCGGGTACAATGAGCAGTTCTTC.

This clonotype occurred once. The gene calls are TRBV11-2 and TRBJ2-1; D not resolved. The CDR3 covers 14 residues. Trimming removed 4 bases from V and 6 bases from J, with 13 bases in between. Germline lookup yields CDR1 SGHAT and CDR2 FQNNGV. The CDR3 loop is CASSSGLLSNEQFF. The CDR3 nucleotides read TGTGCCAGCAGCTCCGGCCTCCTGTCCAATGAGCAGTTCTTC.

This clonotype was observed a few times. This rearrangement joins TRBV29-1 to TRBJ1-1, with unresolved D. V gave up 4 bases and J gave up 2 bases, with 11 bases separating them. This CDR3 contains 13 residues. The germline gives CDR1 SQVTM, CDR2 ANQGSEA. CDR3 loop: CSVGVSGNTEAFF. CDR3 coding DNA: TGCAGCGTTGGGGTCAGCGGAAACACTGAAGCTTTCTTT. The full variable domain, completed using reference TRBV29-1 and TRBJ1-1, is SAVISQKPSRDICQRGTSLTIQCQVDSQVTMMFWYRQQPGQSLTLIATANQGSEATYESGFVIDKFPISRPNLTFSTLTVSNMSPEDSSIYLCSVGVSGNTEAFFGQGTRLTVV.

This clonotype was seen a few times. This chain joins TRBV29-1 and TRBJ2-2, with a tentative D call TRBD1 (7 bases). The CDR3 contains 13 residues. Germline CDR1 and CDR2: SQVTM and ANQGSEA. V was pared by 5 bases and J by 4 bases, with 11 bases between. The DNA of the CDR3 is TGCAGCGTTTACAGGGGAGGCACCGGGGAGCTGTTTTTT. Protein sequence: CSVYRGGTGELFF.

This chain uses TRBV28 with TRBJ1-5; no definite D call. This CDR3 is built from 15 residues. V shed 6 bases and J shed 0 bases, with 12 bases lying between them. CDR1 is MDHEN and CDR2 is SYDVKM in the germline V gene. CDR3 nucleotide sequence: TGTGCCAGCAGCGGAAATAGGGTTAGCAATCAGCCCCAGCATTTT. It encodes CASSGNRVSNQPQHF.

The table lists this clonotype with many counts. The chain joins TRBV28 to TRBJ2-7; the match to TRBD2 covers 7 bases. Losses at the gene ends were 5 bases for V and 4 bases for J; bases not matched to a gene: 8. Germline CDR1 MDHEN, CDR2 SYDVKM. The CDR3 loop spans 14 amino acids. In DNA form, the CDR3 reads TGTGCCAGCAGTGGGGAGGGATTCGGGTACGAGCAGTACTTC. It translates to CASSGEGFGYEQYF.

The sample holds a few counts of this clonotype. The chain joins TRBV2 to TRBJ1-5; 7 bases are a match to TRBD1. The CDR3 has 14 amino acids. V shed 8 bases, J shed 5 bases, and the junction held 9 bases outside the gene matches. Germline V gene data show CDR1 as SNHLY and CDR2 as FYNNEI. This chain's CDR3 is CASGTRGPDQPQHF. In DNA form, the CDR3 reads TGTGCCAGCGGTACGAGGGGGCCTGATCAGCCCCAGCATTTT.

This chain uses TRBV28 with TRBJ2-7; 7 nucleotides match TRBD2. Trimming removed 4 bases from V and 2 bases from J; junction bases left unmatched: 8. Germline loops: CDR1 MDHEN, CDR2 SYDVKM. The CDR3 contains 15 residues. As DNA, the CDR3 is TGTGCCAGCAGTTCCGGGACTAACCAACCCTACGAGCAGTACTTC. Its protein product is CASSSGTNQPYEQYF.

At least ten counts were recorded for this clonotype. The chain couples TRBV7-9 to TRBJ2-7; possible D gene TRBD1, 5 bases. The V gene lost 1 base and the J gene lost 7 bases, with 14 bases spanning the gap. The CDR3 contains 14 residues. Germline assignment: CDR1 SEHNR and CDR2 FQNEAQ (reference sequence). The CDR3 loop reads CASSLVSGSQEQYF. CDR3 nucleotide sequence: TGTGCCAGCAGCTTAGTCTCAGGGTCTCAGGAGCAGTACTTC.

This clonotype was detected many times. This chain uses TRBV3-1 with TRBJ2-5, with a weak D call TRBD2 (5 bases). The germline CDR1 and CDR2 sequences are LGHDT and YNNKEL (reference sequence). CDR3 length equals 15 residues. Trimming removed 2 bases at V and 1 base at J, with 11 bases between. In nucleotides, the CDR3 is TGTGCCAGCAGCCAACAAGGCGGGTCCCAAGAGACCCAGTACTTC. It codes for CASSQQGGSQETQYF.

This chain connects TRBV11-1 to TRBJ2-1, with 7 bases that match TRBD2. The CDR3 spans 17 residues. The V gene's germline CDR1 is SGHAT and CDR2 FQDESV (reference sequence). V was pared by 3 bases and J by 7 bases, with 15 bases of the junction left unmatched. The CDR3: CASSFREAQPLTNEQFF. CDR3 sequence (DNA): TGTGCCAGCAGCTTTCGGGAGGCACAGCCATTAACGAATGAGCAGTTCTTC.

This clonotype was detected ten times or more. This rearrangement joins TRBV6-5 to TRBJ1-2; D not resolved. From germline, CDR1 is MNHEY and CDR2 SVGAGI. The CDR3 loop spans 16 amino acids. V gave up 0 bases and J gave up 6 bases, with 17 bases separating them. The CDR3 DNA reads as TGTGCCAGCAGTTACTCGATCGCAGGCACCTCAGATGGCTACACCTTC. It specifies CASSYSIAGTSDGYTF.

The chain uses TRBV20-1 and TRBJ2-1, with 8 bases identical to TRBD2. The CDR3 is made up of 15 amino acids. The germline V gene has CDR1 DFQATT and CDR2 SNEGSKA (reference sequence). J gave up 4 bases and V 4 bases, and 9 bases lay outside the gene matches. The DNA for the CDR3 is TGCAGTGCTATGCCGGGACTAGGGGTATACAATGAGCAGTTCTTC. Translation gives CSAMPGLGVYNEQFF.

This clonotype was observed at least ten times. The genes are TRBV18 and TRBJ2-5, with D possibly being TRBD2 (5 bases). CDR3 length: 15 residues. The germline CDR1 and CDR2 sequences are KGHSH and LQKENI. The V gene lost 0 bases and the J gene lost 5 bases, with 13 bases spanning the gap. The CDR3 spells CASSPPARAWETQYF. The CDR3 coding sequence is TGTGCCAGCTCACCACCTGCGAGGGCGTGGGAGACCCAGTACTTC.

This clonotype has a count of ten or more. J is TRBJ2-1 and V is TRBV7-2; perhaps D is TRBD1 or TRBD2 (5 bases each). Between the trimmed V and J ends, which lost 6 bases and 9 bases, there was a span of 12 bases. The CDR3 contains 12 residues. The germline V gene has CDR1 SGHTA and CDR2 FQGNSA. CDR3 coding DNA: TGTGCCAGCAGTTGGTCCGGGACTGAGCAGTTCTTC. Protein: CASSWSGTEQFF.

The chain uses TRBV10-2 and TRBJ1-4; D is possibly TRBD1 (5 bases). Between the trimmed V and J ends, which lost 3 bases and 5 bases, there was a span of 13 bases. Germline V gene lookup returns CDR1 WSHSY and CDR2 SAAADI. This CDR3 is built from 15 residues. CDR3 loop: CASSDGAGINEKLFF. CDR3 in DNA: TGCGCCAGCAGTGACGGGGCAGGGATAAATGAAAAACTGTTTTTT.

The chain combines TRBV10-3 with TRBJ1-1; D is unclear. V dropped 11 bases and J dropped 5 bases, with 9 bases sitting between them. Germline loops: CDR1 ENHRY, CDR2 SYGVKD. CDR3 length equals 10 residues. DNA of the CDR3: TGTGCCGCCGGGGAAACTGAAGCTTTCTTT. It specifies CAAGETEAFF.

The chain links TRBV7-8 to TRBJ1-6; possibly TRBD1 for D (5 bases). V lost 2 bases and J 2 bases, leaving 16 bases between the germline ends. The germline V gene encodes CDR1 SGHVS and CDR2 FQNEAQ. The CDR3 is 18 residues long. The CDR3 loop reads CASSLFFDSMAYNSPLHF. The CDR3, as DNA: TGTGCCAGCAGCTTATTTTTCGACAGTATGGCCTATAATTCACCCCTCCACTTT.

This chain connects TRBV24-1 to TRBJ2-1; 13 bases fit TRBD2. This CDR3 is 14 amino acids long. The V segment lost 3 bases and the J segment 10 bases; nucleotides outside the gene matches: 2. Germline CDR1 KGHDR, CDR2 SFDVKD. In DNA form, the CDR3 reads TGTGCCACCAGTGATGGGGGACTAGCGGGAGAGCAGTTCTTC. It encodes CATSDGGLAGEQFF.

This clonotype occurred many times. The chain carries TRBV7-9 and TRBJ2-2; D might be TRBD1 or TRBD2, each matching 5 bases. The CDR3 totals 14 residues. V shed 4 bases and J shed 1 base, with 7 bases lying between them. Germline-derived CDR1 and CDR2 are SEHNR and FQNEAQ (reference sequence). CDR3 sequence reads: CASSSGRNTGELFF. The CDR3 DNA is TGTGCCAGCAGCTCGGGACGGAACACCGGGGAGCTGTTTTTT.

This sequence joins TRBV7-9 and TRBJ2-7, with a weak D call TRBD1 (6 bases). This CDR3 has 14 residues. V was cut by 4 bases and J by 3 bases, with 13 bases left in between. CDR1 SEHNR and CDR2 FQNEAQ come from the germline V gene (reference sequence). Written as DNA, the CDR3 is TGTGCCAGCAGCTCGTGGACAGCCCTCTACGAGCAGTACTTC. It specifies CASSSWTALYEQYF.

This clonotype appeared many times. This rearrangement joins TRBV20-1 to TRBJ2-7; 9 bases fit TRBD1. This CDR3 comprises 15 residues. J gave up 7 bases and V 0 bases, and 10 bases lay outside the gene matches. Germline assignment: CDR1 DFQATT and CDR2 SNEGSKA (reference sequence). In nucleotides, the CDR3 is TGCAGTGCTAGAGACGTAACAGGGGGCTCTCGGGAGCAGTACTTC. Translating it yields CSARDVTGGSREQYF.